The clone carrying this T cell receptor beta chain has just a few counts. Its antigen is unidentified. The V gene lost 2 bases and the J gene lost 11 bases, with 15 bases spanning the gap. The CDR3 extends over 14 amino acids. In germline, CDR1 is MNHEY, CDR2 SVGAGI. The data derive from a study of beta chain features in type 1 diabetes. Across the study: Age, gender and cell yields were similar between patients and healthy donors.

Investigators reverse transcribed all isolated RNA, so they sequenced expressed TCRB transcripts. Sequenced by immunoSEQ multiplex PCR; TCRdb stores in-frame clones only, minus some. Of some 330,000 clones in the sample, around an eighth are singletons; the top ten hold 0.0095% to 0.013%. The authors obtained over 95% purity in all sorted populations. General study results and limits: Healthy donors had naive, central memory and Treg TCRB repertoires that appeared less similar than those seen among patients. Patients with type 1 diabetes carried fewer insertions and had more deletions at their VDJ junctions. Among patients with Type 1 diabetes, TCRB CDR3s were moderately but significantly shorter in every one of the four CD4+ subsets.

The sample taken for sequencing was naive CD4+ T cells from blood. The source is a young woman with type 1 diabetes. The V and J genes are TRBV6-5 and TRBJ1-4; D is ambiguous. The CDR3 protein is CASSYIGVGGKLFF. As DNA, the CDR3 is TGTGCCAGCAGTTACATCGGGGTTGGCGGGAAACTGTTTTTT.